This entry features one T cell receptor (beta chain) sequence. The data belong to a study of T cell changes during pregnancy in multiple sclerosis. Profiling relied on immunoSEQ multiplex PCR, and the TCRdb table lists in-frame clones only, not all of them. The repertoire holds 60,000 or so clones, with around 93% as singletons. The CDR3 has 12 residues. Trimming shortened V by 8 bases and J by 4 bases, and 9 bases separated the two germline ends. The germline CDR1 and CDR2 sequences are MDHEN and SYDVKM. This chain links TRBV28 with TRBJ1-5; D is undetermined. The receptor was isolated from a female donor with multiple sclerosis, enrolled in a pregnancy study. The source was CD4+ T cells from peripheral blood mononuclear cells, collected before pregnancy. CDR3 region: CASDGRNQPQHF. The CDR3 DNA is TGTGCCAGCGATGGTCGGAATCAGCCCCAGCATTTT.